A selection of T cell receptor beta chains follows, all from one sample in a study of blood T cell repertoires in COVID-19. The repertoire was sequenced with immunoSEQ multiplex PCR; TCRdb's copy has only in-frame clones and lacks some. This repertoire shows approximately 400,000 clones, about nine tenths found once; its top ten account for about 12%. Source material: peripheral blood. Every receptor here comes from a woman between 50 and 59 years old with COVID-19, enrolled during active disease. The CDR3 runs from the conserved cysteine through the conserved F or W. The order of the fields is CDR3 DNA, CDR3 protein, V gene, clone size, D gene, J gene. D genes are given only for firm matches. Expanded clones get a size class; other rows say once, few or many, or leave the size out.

TGTGCCACCAGTGATTCCGGGGGGCTTCACACAGATACGCAGTATTTT	CATSDSGGLHTDTQYF	TRBV24-1	-	-	TRBJ2-3
TGTGCCAGTAGACACAGGGGAGGAGGAACTGAAGCTTTCTTT	CASRHRGGGTEAFF	TRBV19	-	TRBD1	TRBJ1-1
TGTGCCAGCAGCCCTTTGGACAGGTTCACTGAAGCTTTCTTT	CASSPLDRFTEAFF	TRBV7-8	-	TRBD1	TRBJ1-1
TGTGCCAGCAGTTACCGGGCGGGGCTCTCCTACGAGCAGTACTTC	CASSYRAGLSYEQYF	TRBV6-5	-	-	TRBJ2-7
TGTGCCAGCAGGGAGCCTGACTATGGCTACACCTTC	CASREPDYGYTF	TRBV6-5	-	-	TRBJ1-2
TGTGCCAGCAGCTTTGGCCAGGTGCATGGGGAGACCCAGTACTTC	CASSFGQVHGETQYF	TRBV5-6	once	-	TRBJ2-5
TGCGCCAGCAGTTTCGCCGGGAATGGTGAAAAACTGTTTTTT	CASSFAGNGEKLFF	TRBV5-1	-	-	TRBJ1-4
TGTGCCTGGAGGAGCTCCTACGAGCAGTACTTC	CAWRSSYEQYF	TRBV30	-	-	TRBJ2-7
TGTGCCAGCAGCTCGCCGGGACAGGGGAGACACAATGAGCAGTTCTTC	CASSSPGQGRHNEQFF	TRBV7-7	-	TRBD1	TRBJ2-1
TGTGCCAGCAGTCACCCGGGACAGGGGGCGAACAATGAGCAGTTCTTC	CASSHPGQGANNEQFF	TRBV2	-	TRBD1	TRBJ2-1
TGTGCCAGCAGCCGACCAGGACAGGTCGAAGCTTTCTTT	CASSRPGQVEAFF	TRBV5-4	-	TRBD1	TRBJ1-1
TGTGCCAGCAGCCCAAGACTCAACAATGAGCAGTTCTTC	CASSPRLNNEQFF	TRBV11-2	-	-	TRBJ2-1
TGTGCCAGCAGCCAGCGGATAGAGGGCACCATATATTTT	CASSQRIEGTIYF	TRBV3-1/TRBV3-2	-	-	TRBJ1-3
TGTGCCAGCAGTTTGGGCCAGACGAATTCACCCCTCCACTTT	CASSLGQTNSPLHF	TRBV27	-	-	TRBJ1-6
TGCGCCAGCAGCCTGTCTCCCCTTATCGGGACTAATGAAAAACTGTTTTTT	CASSLSPLIGTNEKLFF	TRBV4-1	-	-	TRBJ1-4
TGTGCCAGTAGTTTGGGGACAGCCTTTAACTATGGCTACACCTTC	CASSLGTAFNYGYTF	TRBV19	-	TRBD1	TRBJ1-2
TGTGCCAGCTCACCACCGAACAGAAACTATGGCTACACCTTC	CASSPPNRNYGYTF	TRBV18	-	-	TRBJ1-2
TGTGCCAGCAGCGCGGACGGACACACAGATACGCAGTATTTT	CASSADGHTDTQYF	TRBV7-3	-	-	TRBJ2-3
TGTGCCAGCAGCCCTTTCGGGTATTCACCCCTCCACTTT	CASSPFGYSPLHF	TRBV11-2	-	-	TRBJ1-6
TGTGCCAGCAGTTCCCGACAGAATTCACCCCTCCACTTT	CASSSRQNSPLHF	TRBV6-5	-	-	TRBJ1-6
TGCGCCAGCAGCCAAGATGGTACACGTCAAGAGACCCAGTACTTC	CASSQDGTRQETQYF	TRBV4-1	-	-	TRBJ2-5
TGTGCCAGTACCACAACATACTCTGGAAACACCATATATTTT	CASTTTYSGNTIYF	TRBV19	-	-	TRBJ1-3
TGTGCCAGCAGTTTATCCACAGGGACGGGGGGCTACACCTTC	CASSLSTGTGGYTF	TRBV27	many	-	TRBJ1-2
TGTGCCAGCAGCCCCCAATCTGGGAGATTCTACGAGCAGTACTTC	CASSPQSGRFYEQYF	TRBV9	-	-	TRBJ2-7
TGTGCCAGTTCCCGACAGGTCGATGAAAAACTGTTTTTT	CASSRQVDEKLFF	TRBV19	-	-	TRBJ1-4
TGTGCCAGCAGCGGGGACAATTATCAGCCCCAGCATTTT	CASSGDNYQPQHF	TRBV9	-	-	TRBJ1-5
TGTGCCAGCAGCCCCGCCGGGTCCTTCTACGAGCAGTACTTC	CASSPAGSFYEQYF	TRBV9	once	-	TRBJ2-7
TGTGCCAGCAGCTTTGGACAGGGCCCTGGCTACACCTTC	CASSFGQGPGYTF	TRBV7-9	-	TRBD1	TRBJ1-2
TGTGCCAGCAGCTTGGGTAGGGGCGAGGTAAGGACTGAAGCTTTCTTT	CASSLGRGEVRTEAFF	TRBV13	-	-	TRBJ1-1
TGTGCCACCAGTGGGCCGGGACAGCAAGAGACCCAGTACTTC	CATSGPGQQETQYF	TRBV24-1	-	TRBD1	TRBJ2-5
TGTGCCAGCAGCCAAGGCAAAAGCGGGACAGGGGCTCGGGGCTACACCTTC	CASSQGKSGTGARGYTF	TRBV4-2	-	TRBD1	TRBJ1-2
TGTGCCAGCAGCTTGACAGGGGGCGCGGATACGCAGTATTTT	CASSLTGGADTQYF	TRBV5-8	-	TRBD1	TRBJ2-3
TGCGCCAGCAGCTTGGTCCAGGAGCAGTTCTTC	CASSLVQEQFF	TRBV5-1	-	-	TRBJ2-1
TGTGCCAGCAGTGAAATGCGGGGTTCACCCCTCCACTTT	CASSEMRGSPLHF	TRBV2	-	-	TRBJ1-6
TGTGCCTGGAGTCCCCGTGGGCGGGGGGGGAACACTGAAGCTTTCTTT	CAWSPRGRGGNTEAFF	TRBV30	once	-	TRBJ1-1
TGTGCCAGCGGGGACAGCCACACCGGGGAGCTGTTTTTT	CASGDSHTGELFF	TRBV7-9	-	TRBD1	TRBJ2-2
TGTGCCAGCAGCCTCAACAGGGGGCTAGGATTCGAGCAGTACTTC	CASSLNRGLGFEQYF	TRBV7-9	-	TRBD1	TRBJ2-7
TGTGCCAGCAGCCCCCTAATGGCGGGCTACGAGCAGTACTTC	CASSPLMAGYEQYF	TRBV9	-	-	TRBJ2-7
TGTGCCAGCAGTTTGTTTTTAGCTGAAGCTTTCTTT	CASSLFLAEAFF	TRBV28	-	-	TRBJ1-1
TGTGCCAGCAGCCAACAGGGGTCCCAAGAGACCCAGTACTTC	CASSQQGSQETQYF	TRBV3-1/TRBV3-2	few	-	TRBJ2-5
TGTGCCAGCAGTGAAGCGCTGTTAGCCCGGGGCTACGAGCAGTACTTC	CASSEALLARGYEQYF	TRBV6-1	-	-	TRBJ2-7
TGTGCCAGCAGTGAAGTAGGGGGGGGAAACGAGCAGTACTTC	CASSEVGGGNEQYF	TRBV2	-	-	TRBJ2-7